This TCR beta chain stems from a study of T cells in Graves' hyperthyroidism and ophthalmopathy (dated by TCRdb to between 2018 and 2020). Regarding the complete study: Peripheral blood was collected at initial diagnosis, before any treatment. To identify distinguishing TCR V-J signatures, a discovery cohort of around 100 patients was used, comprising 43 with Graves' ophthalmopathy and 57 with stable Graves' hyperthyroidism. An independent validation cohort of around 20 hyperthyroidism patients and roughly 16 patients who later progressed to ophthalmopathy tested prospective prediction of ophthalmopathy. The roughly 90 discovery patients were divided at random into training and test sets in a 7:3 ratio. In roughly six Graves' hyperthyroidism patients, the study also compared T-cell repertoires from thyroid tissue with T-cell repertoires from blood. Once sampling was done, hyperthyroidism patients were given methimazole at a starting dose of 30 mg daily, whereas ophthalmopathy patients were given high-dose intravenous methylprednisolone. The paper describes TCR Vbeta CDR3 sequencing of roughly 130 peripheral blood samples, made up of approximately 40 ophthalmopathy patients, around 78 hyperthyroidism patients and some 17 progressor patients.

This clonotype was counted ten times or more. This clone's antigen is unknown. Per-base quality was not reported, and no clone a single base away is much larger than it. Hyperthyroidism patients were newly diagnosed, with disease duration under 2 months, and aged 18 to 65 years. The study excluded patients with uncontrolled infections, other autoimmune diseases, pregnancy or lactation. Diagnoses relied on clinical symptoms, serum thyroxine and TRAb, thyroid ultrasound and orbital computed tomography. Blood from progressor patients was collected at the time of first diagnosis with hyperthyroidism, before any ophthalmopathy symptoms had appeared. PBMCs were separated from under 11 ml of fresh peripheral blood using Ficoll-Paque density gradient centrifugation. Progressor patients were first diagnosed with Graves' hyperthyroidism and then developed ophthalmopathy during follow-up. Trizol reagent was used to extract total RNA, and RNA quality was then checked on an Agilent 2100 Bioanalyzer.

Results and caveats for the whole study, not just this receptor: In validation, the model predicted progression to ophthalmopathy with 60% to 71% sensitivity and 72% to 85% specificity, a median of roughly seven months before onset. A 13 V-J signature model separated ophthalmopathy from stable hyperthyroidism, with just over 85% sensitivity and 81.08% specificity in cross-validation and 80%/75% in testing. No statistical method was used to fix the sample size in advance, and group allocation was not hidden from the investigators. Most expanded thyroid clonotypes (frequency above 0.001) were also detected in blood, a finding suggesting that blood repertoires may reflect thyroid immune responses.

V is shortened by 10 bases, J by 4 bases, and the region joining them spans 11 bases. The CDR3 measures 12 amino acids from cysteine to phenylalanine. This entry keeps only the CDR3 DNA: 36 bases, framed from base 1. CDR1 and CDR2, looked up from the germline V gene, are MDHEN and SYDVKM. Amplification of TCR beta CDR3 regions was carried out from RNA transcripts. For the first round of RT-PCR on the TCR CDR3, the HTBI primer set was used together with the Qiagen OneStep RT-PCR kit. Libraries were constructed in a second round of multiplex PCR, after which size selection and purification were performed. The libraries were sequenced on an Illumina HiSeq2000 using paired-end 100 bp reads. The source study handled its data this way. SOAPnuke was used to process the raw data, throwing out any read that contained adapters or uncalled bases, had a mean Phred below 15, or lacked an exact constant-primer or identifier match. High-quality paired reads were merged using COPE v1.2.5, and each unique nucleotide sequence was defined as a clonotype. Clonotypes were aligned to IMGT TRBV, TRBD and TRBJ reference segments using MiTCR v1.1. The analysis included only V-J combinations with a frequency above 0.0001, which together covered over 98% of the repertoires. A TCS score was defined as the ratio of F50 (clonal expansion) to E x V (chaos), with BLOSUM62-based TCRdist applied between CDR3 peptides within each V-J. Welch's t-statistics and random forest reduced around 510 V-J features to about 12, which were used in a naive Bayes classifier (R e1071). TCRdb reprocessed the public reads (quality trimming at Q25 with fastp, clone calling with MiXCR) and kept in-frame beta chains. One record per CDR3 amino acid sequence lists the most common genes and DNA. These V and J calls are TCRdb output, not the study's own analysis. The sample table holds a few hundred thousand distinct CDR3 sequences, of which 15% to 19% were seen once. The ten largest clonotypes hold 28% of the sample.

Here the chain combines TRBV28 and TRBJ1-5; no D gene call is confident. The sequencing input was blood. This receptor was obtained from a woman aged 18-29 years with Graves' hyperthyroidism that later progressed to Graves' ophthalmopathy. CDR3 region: CATRQENQPQHF. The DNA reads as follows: TGTGCCACCCGGCAGGAAAATCAGCCCCAGCATTTT. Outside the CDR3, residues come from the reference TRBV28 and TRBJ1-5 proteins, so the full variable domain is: DVKVTQSSRYLVKRTGEKVFLECVQDMDHENMFWYRQDPGLGLRLIYFSYDVKMKEKGDIPEGYSVSREKKERFSLILESASTNQTSMYLCATRQENQPQHFGDGTRLSIL.